Presented here are 10 T cell receptor beta chains from one specimen sequenced in a study of Ad26.COV2.S vaccination and SARS-CoV-2 variants. Sequencing was performed with immunoSEQ multiplex PCR; in TCRdb, only in-frame clones are kept and a portion is missing. This table holds about 350,000 clones, approximately 90% found once. Treatment described: some 19 received Ad26.COV2.S at low or high dose, single or two shots; roughly five received placebo; per-sample allocation not given. It was on day 63 after the first vaccine or placebo injection that samples were taken. The input for sequencing was peripheral blood, taken in a trial of Ad26.COV2.S vaccine versus placebo. The receptor source for this set is a person between 18 and 65 years old who received the Ad26.COV2.S COVID-19 vaccine or a placebo.

J is TRBJ2-1 and V is TRBV20-1; D gene unclear. Per germline, CDR1 DFQATT and CDR2 SNEGSKA (reference sequence). Trimming took 3 bases from V and 4 from J, leaving 1 base between them. This CDR3 comprises 10 residues. The CDR3 coding sequence is TGCAGTGCTAGGTACAATGAGCAGTTCTTC. It is translated as CSARYNEQFF.

V and J are TRBV6-6 and TRBJ2-7; TRBD1 aligns across 8 bases. The CDR3 covers 14 residues. Germline V gives CDR1 MNHNY, CDR2 SVGAGI (reference sequence). After removal of 6 bases from V and 5 bases from J, the junction contained 9 bases not matched to a gene. CDR3 amino acids: CASSTRQGADEQYF. DNA of the CDR3: TGTGCCAGCAGCACCCGGCAGGGGGCAGACGAGCAGTACTTC.

The chain has TRBV30 and TRBJ2-7, with 8 bases fitting TRBD1. Germline trimming cut 5 bases from V and 7 bases from J; bases unmatched to any gene: 4. This CDR3 spans 11 amino acids. In germline, CDR1 is GTSNPN, CDR2 SVGIG (reference sequence). As DNA, the CDR3 is TGTGCCTGGCAGGGGGCGCGGGAGCAGTACTTC. It yields the protein CAWQGAREQYF.

This chain's CDR3 is CAWSRAQRNTEAFF. The CDR3 nucleotides read TGTGCCTGGAGTAGGGCACAGAGGAACACTGAAGCTTTCTTT. The chain has TRBV30 and TRBJ1-1; D not certain. Trimming removed 2 bases at V and 1 base at J, with 11 bases between. Germline V gives CDR1 GTSNPN, CDR2 SVGIG (reference sequence). CDR3 length equals 14 residues.

The gene calls are TRBV7-9 and TRBJ1-1; perhaps TRBD1 as D (6 bases). Germline CDR1 SEHNR, CDR2 FQNEAQ (reference sequence). The CDR3 runs to 14 residues. The ends were cut back, 6 bases at V and 10 bases at J, with 21 bases in the middle. CDR3 residues: CASSHTGTIQRAFF. Written as DNA, the CDR3 is TGTGCCAGCAGTCATACCGGGACAATCCAGCGAGCTTTCTTT.

The chain employs TRBV2 and TRBJ2-7; D is perhaps TRBD2 (6 bases). This CDR3 is built from 15 residues. V lost 10 bases, J lost 1 base, and 20 bases lay in between. Germline assignment: CDR1 SNHLY and CDR2 FYNNEI. Written as DNA, the CDR3 is TGTGCCATATTACAGCGGGTCGACATTTCCTACGAGCAGTACTTC. Translated, it gives CAILQRVDISYEQYF.

The genes are TRBV28 and TRBJ1-5, with a weak D call TRBD1 (5 bases). CDR3 length: 12 amino acids. V was pared by 8 bases and J by 3 bases, with 8 bases between. CDR1 and CDR2 (germline): MDHEN, SYDVKM. The CDR3 loop reads CASRDHNQPQHF. In DNA, the CDR3 is TGTGCCAGCCGGGACCACAATCAGCCCCAGCATTTT.

CDR3 nucleotides: TGTGCCAGTAGTACATTCCAATACAATCAGCCCCAGCATTTT. Translated: CASSTFQYNQPQHF. The chain couples TRBV19 to TRBJ1-5; D not resolved. Between the trimmed V and J ends, which lost 4 bases and 3 bases, there was a span of 10 bases. The germline CDR1 and CDR2 sequences are LNHDA and SQIVND (reference sequence). The CDR3 consists of 14 residues.

The chain employs TRBV7-9 and TRBJ2-1, with a tentative D call TRBD2 (5 bases). The CDR3 length is 12 residues. Germline CDR1 is SEHNR and CDR2 is FQNEAQ (reference sequence). Trimming stripped 3 bases from V and 6 bases from J, with 6 bases between. The CDR3, as DNA: TGTGCCAGCAGCTTTCGGGGCAATGAGCAGTTCTTC. It encodes CASSFRGNEQFF.

V usage is TRBV10-2 and J usage is TRBJ2-7, with 12 bases fitting TRBD2. Looked up from germline, CDR1 is WSHSY and CDR2 is SAAADI. The CDR3 extends over 14 amino acids. The junction had 3 bases not matched to a gene; V was cut back by 4 bases and J by 5 bases. CDR3 sequence (DNA): TGCGCCAGCAGTGCACTAGCGGGGGGTAACGAGCAGTACTTC. Its protein product is CASSALAGGNEQYF.